This record looks at one T cell receptor (beta chain) sequence and its context. Its antigen is currently unknown. The ends were cut back, 6 bases at V and 4 bases at J, with 15 bases in the middle. CDR1 SGHNT and CDR2 YENEEA come from the germline V gene. There are 14 residues in the CDR3. The data belong to a study of OX40 agonist ivuxolimab in advanced cancers. The overall study: Partial responses, seen in three patients, involved one hepatocellular carcinoma and two cutaneous melanomas.

Findings and limits, study-wide: The study observed clonal expansion of CD4+ and CD8+ blood T cells by week 6 at 0.1 to 3.0 mg/kg.

TCRdb keeps only in-frame clones here, not all; method: immunoSEQ multiplex PCR. The table lists 73,000 or so clones, approximately 86% of them singletons. Systemic immunosuppression or a history of autoimmune disease excluded patients. The input for sequencing was CD4+ or CD8+ T cells sorted from blood, taken in a trial of the OX40 agonist ivuxolimab. V usage is TRBV11-3 and J usage is TRBJ1-1; possibly TRBD1 for D (6 bases). This clonotype was sampled from an adult with an advanced solid tumor such as melanoma, head and neck, liver or kidney cancer. This CDR3 reads CASSSSGASTEAFF. CDR3 sequence (DNA): TGTGCCAGCAGTTCCTCAGGGGCGAGCACTGAAGCTTTCTTT.